This note documents a single TCR beta chain sequence. The same CDR3 is also encoded by other DNA sequences in this sample. The sample belongs to a study of blood T cell repertoires in COVID-19. This CDR3 is 11 amino acids long. Trimming cost V 4 bases and J 6 bases; bases outside gene matches: 0. Germline values: CDR1 MNHEY, CDR2 SVGAGI. Sequenced by immunoSEQ multiplex PCR; TCRdb stores in-frame clones only, minus some. The table lists approximately 500,000 clones, roughly 89% of them singletons. The origin of this receptor is a woman between 50 and 59 years old with COVID-19, enrolled during active disease. Sequenced input: peripheral blood. J is TRBJ2-7 and V is TRBV6-5; 7 positions match TRBD2. The DNA for the CDR3 is TGTGCCAGCAGTTCGGGGGGCGAGCAGTACTTC. Translating gives CASSSGGEQYF.